This TCR beta chain was obtained from a study of PD-L1 blockade in urothelial cancer. Study-wide context: Blood drawn 3 weeks (second dose) and 6 weeks after treatment start was analyzed.

As to time point: pretreatment peripheral blood. Deletions cut 4 bases from V and 7 bases from J, with 16 bases between. The CDR3 has 14 residues. CDR1 is MNHNS, CDR2 SASEGT, per germline. Produced via immunoSEQ multiplex PCR; TCRdb's table is partial and in-frame only. The profile shows 45,000 to 65,000 clones, 65% to 90% of them singletons. In its sample, this clone was seen once. The origin of this receptor is a man in his sixties or seventies with urothelial cancer. The starting material was PBMCs, obtained around atezolizumab (anti-PD-L1) treatment. This chain joins TRBV6-1 and TRBJ2-5; no reliable D call. The CDR3 loop reads CASSVGDPRWTQYF. The CDR3 DNA reads TGTGCCAGCAGTGTCGGCGACCCGCGGTGGACCCAGTACTTC.